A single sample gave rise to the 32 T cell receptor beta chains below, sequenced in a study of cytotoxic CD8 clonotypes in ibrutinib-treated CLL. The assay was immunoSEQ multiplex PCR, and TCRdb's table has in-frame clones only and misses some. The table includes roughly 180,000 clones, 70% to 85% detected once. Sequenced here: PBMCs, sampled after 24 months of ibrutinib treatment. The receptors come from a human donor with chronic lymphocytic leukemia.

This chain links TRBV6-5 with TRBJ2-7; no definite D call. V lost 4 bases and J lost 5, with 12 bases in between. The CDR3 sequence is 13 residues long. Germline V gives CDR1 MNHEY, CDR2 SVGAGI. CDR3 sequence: CASSSPPRNEQYF. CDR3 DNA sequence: TGTGCCAGCAGTTCGCCTCCCCGGAACGAGCAGTACTTC.

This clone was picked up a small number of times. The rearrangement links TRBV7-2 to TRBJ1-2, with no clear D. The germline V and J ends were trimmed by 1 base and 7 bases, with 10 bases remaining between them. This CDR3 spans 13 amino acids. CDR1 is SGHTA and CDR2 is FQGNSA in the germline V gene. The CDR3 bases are TGTGCCAGCAGCTTAGTGGTAAGCCGTGGCTACACCTTC. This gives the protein CASSLVVSRGYTF. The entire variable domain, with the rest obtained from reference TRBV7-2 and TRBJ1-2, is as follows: GAGVSQSPSNKVTEKGKDVELRCDPISGHTALYWYRQSLGQGLEFLIYFQGNSAPDKSGLPSDRFSAERTGGSVSTLTIQRTQQEDSAVYLCASSLVVSRGYTFGSGTRLTVV.

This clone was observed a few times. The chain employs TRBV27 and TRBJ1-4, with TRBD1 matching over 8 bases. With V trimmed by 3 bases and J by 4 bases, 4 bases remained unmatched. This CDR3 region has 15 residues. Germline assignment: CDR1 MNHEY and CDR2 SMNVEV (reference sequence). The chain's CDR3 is CASSFWGQVNEKLFF. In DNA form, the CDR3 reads TGTGCCAGCAGTTTTTGGGGACAGGTTAATGAAAAACTGTTTTTT. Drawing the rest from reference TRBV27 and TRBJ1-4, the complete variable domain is EAQVTQNPRYLITVTGKKLTVTCSQNMNHEYMSWYRQDPGLGLRQIYYSMNVEVTDKGDVPEGYKVSRKEKRNFPLILESPSPNQTSLYFCASSFWGQVNEKLFFGSGTQLSVL.

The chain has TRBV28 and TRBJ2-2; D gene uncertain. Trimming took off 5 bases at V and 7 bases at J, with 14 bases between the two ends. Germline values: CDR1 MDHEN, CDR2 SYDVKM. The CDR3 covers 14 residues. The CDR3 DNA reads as TGTGCCAGCAGTCCCATTGCCGCGTTCGGGGAGCTGTTTTTT. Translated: CASSPIAAFGELFF.

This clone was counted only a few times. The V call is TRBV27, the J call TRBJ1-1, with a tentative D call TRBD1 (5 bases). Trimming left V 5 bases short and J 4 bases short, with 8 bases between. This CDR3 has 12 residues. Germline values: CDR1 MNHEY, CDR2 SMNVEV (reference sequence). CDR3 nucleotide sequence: TGTGCCAGCAGTCAGGGTACCACTGAAGCTTTCTTT. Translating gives CASSQGTTEAFF.

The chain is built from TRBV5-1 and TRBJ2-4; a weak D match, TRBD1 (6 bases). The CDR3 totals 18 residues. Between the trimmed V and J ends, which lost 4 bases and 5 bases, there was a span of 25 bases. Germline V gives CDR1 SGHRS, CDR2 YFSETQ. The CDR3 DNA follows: TGCGCCAGCAGCACGGGCCAGGGGTGGGCCAGAGAACAAAACATTCAGTACTTC. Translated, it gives CASSTGQGWAREQNIQYF.

The CDR3 sequence: CASSSLQGRFADTQYF. The CDR3 bases are TGTGCCAGCAGTTCGCTACAGGGTAGATTCGCAGATACGCAGTATTTT. This chain joins TRBV27 and TRBJ2-3, with TRBD1 as a possible D gene (6 bases). There are 16 residues in the CDR3. V lost 4 bases, J lost 4 bases, and 18 bases lay in between. Germline loops: CDR1 MNHEY, CDR2 SMNVEV (reference sequence).

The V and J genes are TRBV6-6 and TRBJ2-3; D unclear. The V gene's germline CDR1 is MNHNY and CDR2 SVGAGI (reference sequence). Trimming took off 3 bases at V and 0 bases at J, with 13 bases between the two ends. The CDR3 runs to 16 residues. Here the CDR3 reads CASSYQGRPSTDTQYF. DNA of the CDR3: TGTGCCAGCAGTTATCAAGGTCGACCTAGCACAGATACGCAGTATTTT.

Here the CDR3 DNA reads TGTGCCAGCAGCAAGGGACAGGGGGTTGAAGCTTTCTTT. Encoded protein: CASSKGQGVEAFF. This sequence joins TRBV7-9 and TRBJ1-1; 11 bases align to TRBD1. CDR3 length: 13 amino acids. Trimming took 5 bases from V and 7 from J; bases not matched to a gene: 3. CDR1 is SEHNR and CDR2 is FQNEAQ in the germline V gene (reference sequence).

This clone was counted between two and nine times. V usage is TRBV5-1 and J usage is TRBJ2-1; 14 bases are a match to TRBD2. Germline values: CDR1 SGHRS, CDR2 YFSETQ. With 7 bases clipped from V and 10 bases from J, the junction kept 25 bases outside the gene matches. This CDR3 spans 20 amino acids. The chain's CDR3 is CASDKGTGGSPGLAGDEQFF. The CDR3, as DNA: TGCGCCAGCGACAAAGGGACAGGGGGCTCTCCGGGACTAGCGGGAGACGAGCAGTTCTTC.

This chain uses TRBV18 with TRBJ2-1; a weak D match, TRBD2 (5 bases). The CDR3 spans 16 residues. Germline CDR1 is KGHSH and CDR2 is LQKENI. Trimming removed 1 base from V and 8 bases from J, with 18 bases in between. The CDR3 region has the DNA TGTGCCAGCTCACCACTGATCGGGGAAAGGGCACATGAGCAGTTCTTC. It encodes CASSPLIGERAHEQFF.

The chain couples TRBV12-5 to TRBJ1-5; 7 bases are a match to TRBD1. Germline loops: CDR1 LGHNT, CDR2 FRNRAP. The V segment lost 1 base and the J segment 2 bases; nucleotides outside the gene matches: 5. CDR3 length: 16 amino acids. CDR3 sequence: CASGLGRDSRNQPQHF. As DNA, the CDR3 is TGTGCTAGTGGTTTGGGACGGGACAGCCGCAATCAGCCCCAGCATTTT.

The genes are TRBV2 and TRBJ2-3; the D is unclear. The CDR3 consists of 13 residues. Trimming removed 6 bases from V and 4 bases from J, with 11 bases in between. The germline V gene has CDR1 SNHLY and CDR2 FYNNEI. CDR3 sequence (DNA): TGTGCCAGCAGAGTCCTGCCCGCAGATACGCAGTATTTT. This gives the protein CASRVLPADTQYF.

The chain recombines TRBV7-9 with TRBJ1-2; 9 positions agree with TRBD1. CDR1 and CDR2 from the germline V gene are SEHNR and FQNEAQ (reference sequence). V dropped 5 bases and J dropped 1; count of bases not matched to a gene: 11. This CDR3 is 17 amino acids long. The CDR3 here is CASSVRDGQGHNYGYTF. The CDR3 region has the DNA TGTGCCAGCAGCGTAAGAGACGGACAGGGGCATAACTATGGCTACACCTTC.

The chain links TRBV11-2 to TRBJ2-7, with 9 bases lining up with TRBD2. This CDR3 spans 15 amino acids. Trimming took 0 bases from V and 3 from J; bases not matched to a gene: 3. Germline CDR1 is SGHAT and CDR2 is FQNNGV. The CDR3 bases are TGTGCCAGCAGCTTAGAGGTTAGCGGGGGCTACGAGCAGTACTTC. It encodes CASSLEVSGGYEQYF.

CDR3 amino acids: CASIARNYEQYF. In DNA form, the CDR3 reads TGTGCCAGCATCGCGCGGAACTACGAGCAGTACTTC. V and J are TRBV28 and TRBJ2-7, with unresolved D. This CDR3 comprises 12 residues. V lost 7 bases, J lost 3 bases, and 10 bases lay in between. Germline V lookup: CDR1 MDHEN, CDR2 SYDVKM.

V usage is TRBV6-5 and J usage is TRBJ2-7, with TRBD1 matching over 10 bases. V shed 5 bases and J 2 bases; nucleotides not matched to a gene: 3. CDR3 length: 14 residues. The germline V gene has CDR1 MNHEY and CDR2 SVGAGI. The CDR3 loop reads CASSRTGGAYEQYF. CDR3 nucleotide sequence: TGTGCCAGCAGTAGGACAGGGGGAGCCTACGAGCAGTACTTC.

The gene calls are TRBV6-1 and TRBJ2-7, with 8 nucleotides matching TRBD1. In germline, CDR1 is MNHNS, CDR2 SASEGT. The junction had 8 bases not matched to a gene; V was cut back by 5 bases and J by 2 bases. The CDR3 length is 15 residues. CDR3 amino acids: CASSTQGAGTYEQYF. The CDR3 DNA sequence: TGTGCCAGCAGTACCCAGGGGGCAGGGACCTACGAGCAGTACTTC.

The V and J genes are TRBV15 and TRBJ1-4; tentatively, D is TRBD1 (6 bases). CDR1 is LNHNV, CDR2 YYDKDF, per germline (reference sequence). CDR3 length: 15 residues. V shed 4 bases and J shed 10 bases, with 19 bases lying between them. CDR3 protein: CATSNRGAPGGKLFF. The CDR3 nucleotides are TGTGCCACCAGCAATCGGGGGGCGCCCGGAGGAAAACTGTTTTTT.

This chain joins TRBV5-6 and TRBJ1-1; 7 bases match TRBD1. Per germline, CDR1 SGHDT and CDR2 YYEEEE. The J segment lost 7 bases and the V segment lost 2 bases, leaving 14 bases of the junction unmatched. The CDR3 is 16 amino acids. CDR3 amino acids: CASSFPPPEGAVEAFF. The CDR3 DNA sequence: TGTGCCAGCAGCTTTCCCCCCCCAGAGGGGGCGGTTGAAGCTTTCTTT.

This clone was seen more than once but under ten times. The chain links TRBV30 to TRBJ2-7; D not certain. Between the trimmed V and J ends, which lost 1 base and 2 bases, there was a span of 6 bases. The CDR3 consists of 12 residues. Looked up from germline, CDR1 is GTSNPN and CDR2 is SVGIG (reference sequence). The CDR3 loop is CAWSEGTYEQYF. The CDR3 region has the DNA TGTGCCTGGAGTGAAGGAACCTACGAGCAGTACTTC. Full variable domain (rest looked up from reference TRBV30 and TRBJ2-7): SQTIHQWPATLVQPVGSPLSLECTVEGTSNPNLYWYRQAAGRGLQLLFYSVGIGQISSEVPQNLSASRPQDRQFILSSKKLLLSDSGFYLCAWSEGTYEQYFGPGTRLTVT.

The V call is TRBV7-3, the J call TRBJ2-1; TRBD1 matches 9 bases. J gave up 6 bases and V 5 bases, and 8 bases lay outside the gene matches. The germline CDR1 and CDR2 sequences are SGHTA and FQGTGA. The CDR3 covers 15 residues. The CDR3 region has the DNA TGTGCCAGCAGCCGGGCAGGACAGGGGTCCAATGAGCAGTTCTTC. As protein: CASSRAGQGSNEQFF.

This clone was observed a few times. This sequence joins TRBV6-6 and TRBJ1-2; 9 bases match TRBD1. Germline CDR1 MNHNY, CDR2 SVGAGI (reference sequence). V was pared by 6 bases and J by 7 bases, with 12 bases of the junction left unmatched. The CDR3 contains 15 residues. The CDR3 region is CASRGGQGTLLGYTF. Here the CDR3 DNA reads TGTGCCAGCAGGGGGGGACAGGGAACTCTCCTTGGCTACACCTTC.

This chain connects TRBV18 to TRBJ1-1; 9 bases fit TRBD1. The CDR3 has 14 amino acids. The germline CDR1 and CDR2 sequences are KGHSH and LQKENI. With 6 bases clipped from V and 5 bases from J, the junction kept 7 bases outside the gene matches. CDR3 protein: CASSFDRGLTEAFF. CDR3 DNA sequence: TGTGCCAGCTCCTTCGACAGGGGGTTGACTGAAGCTTTCTTT.

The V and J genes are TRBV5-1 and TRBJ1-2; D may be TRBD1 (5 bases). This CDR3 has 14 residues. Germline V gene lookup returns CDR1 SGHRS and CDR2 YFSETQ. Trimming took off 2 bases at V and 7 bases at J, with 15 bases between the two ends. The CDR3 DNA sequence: TGCGCCAGCAGCTTCCGGCAGGGCCAGGGTGGCTACACCTTC. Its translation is CASSFRQGQGGYTF.

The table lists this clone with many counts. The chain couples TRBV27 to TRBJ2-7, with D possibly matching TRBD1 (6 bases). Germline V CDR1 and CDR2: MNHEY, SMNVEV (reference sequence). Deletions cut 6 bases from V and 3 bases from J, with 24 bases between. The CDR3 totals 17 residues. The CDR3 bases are TGTGCCAGCAGAACGCTCTCTTCCAGGGGATCGGGCTACGAGCAGTACTTC. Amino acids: CASRTLSSRGSGYEQYF.

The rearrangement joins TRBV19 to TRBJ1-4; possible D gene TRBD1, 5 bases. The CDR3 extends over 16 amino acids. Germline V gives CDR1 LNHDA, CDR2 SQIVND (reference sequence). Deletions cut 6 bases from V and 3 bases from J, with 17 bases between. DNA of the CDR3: TGTGCCAGTAGACACGGAGCAGGGTGGGCTAATGAAAAACTGTTTTTT. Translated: CASRHGAGWANEKLFF.

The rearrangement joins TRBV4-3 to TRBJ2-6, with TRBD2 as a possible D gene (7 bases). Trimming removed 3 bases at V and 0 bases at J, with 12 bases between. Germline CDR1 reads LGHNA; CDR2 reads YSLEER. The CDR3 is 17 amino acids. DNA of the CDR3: TGCGCCAGCAGCCACCGAGGGGGGGTCTCTGGGGCCAACGTCCTGACTTTC. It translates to CASSHRGGVSGANVLTF.

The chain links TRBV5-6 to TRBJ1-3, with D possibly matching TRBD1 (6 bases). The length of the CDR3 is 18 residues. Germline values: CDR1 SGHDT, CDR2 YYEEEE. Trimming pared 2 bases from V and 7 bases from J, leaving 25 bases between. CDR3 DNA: TGTGCCAGCAGCTTCCCCCCTACCCCGGGACAAGTGTGGAACACCATATATTTT. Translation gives CASSFPPTPGQVWNTIYF.

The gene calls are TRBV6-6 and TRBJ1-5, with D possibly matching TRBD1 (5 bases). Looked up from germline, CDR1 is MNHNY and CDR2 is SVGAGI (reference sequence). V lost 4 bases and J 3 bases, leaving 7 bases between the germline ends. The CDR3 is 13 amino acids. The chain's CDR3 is CASSLGDNQPQHF. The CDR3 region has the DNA TGTGCCAGCAGTTTAGGGGACAATCAGCCCCAGCATTTT.

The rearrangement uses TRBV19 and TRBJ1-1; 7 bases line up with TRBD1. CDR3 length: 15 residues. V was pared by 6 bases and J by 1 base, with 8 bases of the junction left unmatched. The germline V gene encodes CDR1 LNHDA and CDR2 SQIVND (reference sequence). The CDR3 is CASSTGGQRNTEAFF. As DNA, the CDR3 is TGTGCCAGTAGCACGGGGGGACAGCGGAACACTGAAGCTTTCTTT.

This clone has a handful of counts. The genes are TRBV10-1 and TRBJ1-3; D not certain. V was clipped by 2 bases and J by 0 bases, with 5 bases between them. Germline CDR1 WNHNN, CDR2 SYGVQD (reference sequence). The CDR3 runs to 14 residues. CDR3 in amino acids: CASSEPSSGNTIYF. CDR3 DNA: TGCGCCAGCAGTGAGCCAAGCTCTGGAAACACCATATATTTT.